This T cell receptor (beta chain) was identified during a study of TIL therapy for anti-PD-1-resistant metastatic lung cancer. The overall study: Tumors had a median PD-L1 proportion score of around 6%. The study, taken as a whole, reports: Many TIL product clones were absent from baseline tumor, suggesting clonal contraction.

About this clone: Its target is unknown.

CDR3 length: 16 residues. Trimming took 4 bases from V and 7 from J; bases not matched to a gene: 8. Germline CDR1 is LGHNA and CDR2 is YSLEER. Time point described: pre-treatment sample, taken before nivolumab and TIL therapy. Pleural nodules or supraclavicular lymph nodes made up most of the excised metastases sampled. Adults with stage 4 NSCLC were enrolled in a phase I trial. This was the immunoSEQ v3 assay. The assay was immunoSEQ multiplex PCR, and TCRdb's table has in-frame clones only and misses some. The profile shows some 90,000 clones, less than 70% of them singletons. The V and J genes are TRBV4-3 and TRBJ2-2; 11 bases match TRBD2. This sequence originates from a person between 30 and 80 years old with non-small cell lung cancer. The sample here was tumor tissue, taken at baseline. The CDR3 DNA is TGCGCCAGCAGCCTATCCTTTAGCGGGGGGGACGGGGAGCTGTTTTTT. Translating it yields CASSLSFSGGDGELFF.